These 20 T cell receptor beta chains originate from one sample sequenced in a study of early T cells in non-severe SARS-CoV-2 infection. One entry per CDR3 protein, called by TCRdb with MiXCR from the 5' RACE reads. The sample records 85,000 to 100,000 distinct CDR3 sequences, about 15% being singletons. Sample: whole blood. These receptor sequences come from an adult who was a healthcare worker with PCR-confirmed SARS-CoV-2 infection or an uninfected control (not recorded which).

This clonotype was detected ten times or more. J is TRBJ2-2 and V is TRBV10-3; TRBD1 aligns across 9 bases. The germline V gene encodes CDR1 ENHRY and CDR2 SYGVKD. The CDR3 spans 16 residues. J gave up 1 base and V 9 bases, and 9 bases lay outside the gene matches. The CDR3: CAILSRTGENTGELFF. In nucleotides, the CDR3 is TGTGCCATTCTTTCCAGGACAGGGGAGAACACCGGGGAGCTGTTTTTT.

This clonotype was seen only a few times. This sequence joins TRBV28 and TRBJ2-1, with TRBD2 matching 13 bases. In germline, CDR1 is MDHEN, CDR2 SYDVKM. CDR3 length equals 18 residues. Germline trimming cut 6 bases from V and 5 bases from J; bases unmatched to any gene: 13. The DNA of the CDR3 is TGTGCCAGCAGGTCCCCAGGGAGAGGGACTAGCGGGAACAATGAGCAGTTCTTC. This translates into CASRSPGRGTSGNNEQFF.

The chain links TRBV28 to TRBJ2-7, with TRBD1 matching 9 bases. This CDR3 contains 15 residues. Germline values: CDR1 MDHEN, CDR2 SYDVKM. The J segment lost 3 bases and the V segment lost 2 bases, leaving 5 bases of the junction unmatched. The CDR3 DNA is TGTGCCAGCAGTTTACCCCCGGGACAGGGCTACGAGCAGTACTTC. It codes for CASSLPPGQGYEQYF.

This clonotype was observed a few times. As DNA, the CDR3 is TGTGCCACCAGCAGAGGGAGGGCCTTGGAAGATACGCAGTATTTT. It codes for CATSRGRALEDTQYF. This rearrangement joins TRBV24-1 to TRBJ2-3, with 7 bases lining up with TRBD2. Germline CDR1 and CDR2: KGHDR and SFDVKD. The CDR3 is made up of 15 amino acids. J was trimmed by 5 bases and V by 7 bases; bases with no gene match: 11.

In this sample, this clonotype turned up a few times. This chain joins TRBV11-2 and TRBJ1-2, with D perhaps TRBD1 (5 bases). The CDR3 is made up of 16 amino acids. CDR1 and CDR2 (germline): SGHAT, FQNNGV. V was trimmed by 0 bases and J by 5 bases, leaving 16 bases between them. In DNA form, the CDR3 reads TGTGCCAGCAGCTTAGATCCAGGGCCGACCGATTATGGCTACACCTTC. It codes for CASSLDPGPTDYGYTF.

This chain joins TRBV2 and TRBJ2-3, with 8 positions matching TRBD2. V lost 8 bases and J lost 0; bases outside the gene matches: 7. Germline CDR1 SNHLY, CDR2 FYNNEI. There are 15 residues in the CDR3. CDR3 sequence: CASRRAGGSTDTQYF. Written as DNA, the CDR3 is TGTGCCAGCCGTCGCGCGGGGGGTAGCACAGATACGCAGTATTTT.

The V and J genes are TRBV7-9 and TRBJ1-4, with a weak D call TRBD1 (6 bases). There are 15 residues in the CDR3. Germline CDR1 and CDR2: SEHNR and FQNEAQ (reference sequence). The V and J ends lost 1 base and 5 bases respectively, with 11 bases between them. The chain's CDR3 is CASSLVGGPNEKLFF. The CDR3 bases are TGTGCCAGCAGCTTAGTAGGGGGGCCGAATGAAAAACTGTTTTTT.

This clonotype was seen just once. CDR3: CASSQDTPYGYTDTQYF. For the CDR3, the DNA is TGTGCCAGCAGCCAAGATACCCCGTATGGATACACAGATACGCAGTATTTT. The chain recombines TRBV14 with TRBJ2-3; D remains unclear. V lost 0 bases, J lost 2 bases, and 15 bases lay in between. In germline, CDR1 is SGHDN, CDR2 FVKESK. The CDR3 is 17 residues long.

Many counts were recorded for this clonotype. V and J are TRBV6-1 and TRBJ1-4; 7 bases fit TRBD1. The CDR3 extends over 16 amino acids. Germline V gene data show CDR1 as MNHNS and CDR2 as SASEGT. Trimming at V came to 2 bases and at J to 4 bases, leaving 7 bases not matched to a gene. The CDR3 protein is CASSELPQGINEKLFF. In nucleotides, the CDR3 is TGTGCCAGCAGTGAACTTCCACAGGGGATTAATGAAAAACTGTTTTTT.

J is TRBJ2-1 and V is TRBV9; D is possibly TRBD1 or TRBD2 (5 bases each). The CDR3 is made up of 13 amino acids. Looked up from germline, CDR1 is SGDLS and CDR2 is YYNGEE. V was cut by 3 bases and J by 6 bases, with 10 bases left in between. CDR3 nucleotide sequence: TGTGCCAGCAGCGCGGGACGAATCAATGAGCAGTTCTTC. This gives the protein CASSAGRINEQFF.

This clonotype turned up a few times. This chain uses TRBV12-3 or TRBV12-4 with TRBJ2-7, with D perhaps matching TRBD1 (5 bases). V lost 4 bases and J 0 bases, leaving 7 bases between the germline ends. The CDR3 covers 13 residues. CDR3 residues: CASSYRSSYEQYF. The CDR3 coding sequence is TGTGCCAGCAGTTACAGGAGCTCCTACGAGCAGTACTTC.

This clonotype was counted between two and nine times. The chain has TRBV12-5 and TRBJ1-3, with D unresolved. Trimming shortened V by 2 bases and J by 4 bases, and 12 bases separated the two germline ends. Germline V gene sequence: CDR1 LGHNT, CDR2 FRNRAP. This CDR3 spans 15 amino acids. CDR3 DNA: TGTGCTAGTGGTTTGCTCACGTCCCAGGGAAACACCATATATTTT. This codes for CASGLLTSQGNTIYF.

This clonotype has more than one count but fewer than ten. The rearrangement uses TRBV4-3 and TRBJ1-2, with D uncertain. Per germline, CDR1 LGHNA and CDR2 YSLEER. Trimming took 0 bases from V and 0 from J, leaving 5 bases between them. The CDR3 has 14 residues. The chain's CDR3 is CASSQEPANYGYTF. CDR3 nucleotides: TGCGCCAGCAGCCAAGAACCGGCTAACTATGGCTACACCTTC.

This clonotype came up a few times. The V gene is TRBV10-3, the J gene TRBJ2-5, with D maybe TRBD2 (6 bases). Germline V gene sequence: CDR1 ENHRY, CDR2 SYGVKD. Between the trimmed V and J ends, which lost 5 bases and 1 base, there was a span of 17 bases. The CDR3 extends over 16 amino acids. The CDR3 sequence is CAISSPGGGPQETQYF. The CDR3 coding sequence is TGTGCCATCAGTTCCCCGGGCGGAGGGCCCCAAGAGACCCAGTACTTC.

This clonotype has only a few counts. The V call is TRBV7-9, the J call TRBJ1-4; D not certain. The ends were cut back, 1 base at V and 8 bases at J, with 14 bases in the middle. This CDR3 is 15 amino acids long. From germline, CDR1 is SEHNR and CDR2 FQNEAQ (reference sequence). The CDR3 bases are TGTGCCAGCAGCTTAGACGGCCCCCCTCGGGAAAAACTGTTTTTT. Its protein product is CASSLDGPPREKLFF.

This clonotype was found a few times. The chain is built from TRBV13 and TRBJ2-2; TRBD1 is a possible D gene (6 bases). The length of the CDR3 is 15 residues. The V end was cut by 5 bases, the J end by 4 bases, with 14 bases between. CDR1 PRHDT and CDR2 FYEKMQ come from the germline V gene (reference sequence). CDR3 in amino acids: CASSPQGRSTGELFF. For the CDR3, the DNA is TGTGCCAGCAGCCCACAGGGCCGAAGCACCGGGGAGCTGTTTTTT.

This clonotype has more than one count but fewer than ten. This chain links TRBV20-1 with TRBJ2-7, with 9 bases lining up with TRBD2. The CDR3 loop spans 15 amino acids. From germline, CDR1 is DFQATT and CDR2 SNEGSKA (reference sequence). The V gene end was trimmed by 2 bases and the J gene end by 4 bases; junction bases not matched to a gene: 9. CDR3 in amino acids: CSARSPASGIYEQYF. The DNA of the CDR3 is TGCAGTGCTAGATCCCCTGCTAGCGGGATATACGAGCAGTACTTC.

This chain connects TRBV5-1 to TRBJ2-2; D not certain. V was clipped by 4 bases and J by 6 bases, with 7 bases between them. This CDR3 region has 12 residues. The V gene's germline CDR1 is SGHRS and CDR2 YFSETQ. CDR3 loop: CASSPPPGELFF. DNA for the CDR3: TGCGCCAGCAGCCCACCCCCCGGGGAGCTGTTTTTT.

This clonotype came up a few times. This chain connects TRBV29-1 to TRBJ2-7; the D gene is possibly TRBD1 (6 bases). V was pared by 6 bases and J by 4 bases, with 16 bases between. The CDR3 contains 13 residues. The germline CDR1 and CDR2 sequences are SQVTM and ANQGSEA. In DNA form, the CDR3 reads TGCAGCGTGAGTCCGGGACATCCGTACGAGCAGTACTTC. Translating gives CSVSPGHPYEQYF.

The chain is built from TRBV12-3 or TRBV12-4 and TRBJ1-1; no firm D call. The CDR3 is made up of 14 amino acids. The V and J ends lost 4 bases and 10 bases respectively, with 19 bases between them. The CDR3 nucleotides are TGTGCCAGCAGTTGGTCCGGTCTCTTAACAACAGCTTTCTTT. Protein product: CASSWSGLLTTAFF.